The 20 T cell receptor beta chains presented below share a single source sample, sequenced in a study of blood T cell repertoires in COVID-19 (TCRdb year 2020). The method behind the library was the immunoSEQ multiplex PCR assay. Entries here come from immuneACCESS through TCRdb and include only in-frame sequences with V and J called. Some clones fail to appear in such tables; in the studies checked, an unresolved V gene covers under half of the shortfall, and the cause of the remainder is unknown. For this sample there are around 190,000 clones; nearly 90% appear just once. The top ten constitute 1.5% to 2% of the sample. Sequencing was performed on peripheral blood. Every receptor here comes from a man between 18 and 35 years old who had recovered from COVID-19.

This chain joins TRBV30 and TRBJ1-5; perhaps TRBD1 as D (5 bases). The CDR3 is made up of 15 amino acids. The V gene lost 0 bases and the J gene lost 3 bases, with 12 bases spanning the gap. Germline V gene sequence: CDR1 GTSNPN, CDR2 SVGIG (reference sequence). The CDR3 coding sequence is TGTGCCTGGAGTGTAGTGGGGCAGGTCAATCAGCCCCAGCATTTT. It specifies CAWSVVGQVNQPQHF. Full variable domain (rest looked up from reference TRBV30 and TRBJ1-5): SQTIHQWPATLVQPVGSPLSLECTVEGTSNPNLYWYRQAAGRGLQLLFYSVGIGQISSEVPQNLSASRPQDRQFILSSKKLLLSDSGFYLCAWSVVGQVNQPQHFGDGTRLSIL.

V and J are TRBV4-3 and TRBJ2-1; TRBD2 matches at 9 bases. Germline assignment: CDR1 LGHNA and CDR2 YSLEER. V lost 0 bases to trimming and J lost 7 bases; unmatched junction nucleotides: 4. This CDR3 is 15 amino acids long. CDR3 loop: CASSQDSGSLNEQFF. In DNA form, the CDR3 reads TGCGCCAGCAGCCAAGATAGCGGGAGTTTAAATGAGCAGTTCTTC.

The V gene is TRBV18, the J gene TRBJ1-6; a possible D gene is TRBD1 (5 bases). The germline gives CDR1 KGHSH, CDR2 LQKENI. V was pared by 6 bases and J by 0 bases, with 9 bases between. CDR3 length equals 15 residues. The CDR3 here is CASSQGSSYNSPLHF. CDR3 nucleotides: TGTGCCAGCTCTCAGGGAAGCTCCTATAATTCACCCCTCCACTTT. The full variable domain, its missing parts supplied by reference TRBV18 and TRBJ1-6, is NAGVMQNPRHLVRRRGQEARLRCSPMKGHSHVYWYRQLPEEGLKFMVYLQKENIIDESGMPKERFSAEFPKEGPSILRIQQVVRGDSAAYFCASSQGSSYNSPLHFGNGTRLTVT.

This chain links TRBV7-9 with TRBJ2-1; 7 bases match TRBD1. CDR1 SEHNR and CDR2 FQNEAQ come from the germline V gene (reference sequence). The V segment lost 2 bases and the J segment 0 bases; nucleotides outside the gene matches: 4. CDR3 length equals 16 residues. The CDR3 DNA is TGTGCCAGCAGCTTACATGCAGGGGGCTCCTACAATGAGCAGTTCTTC. Translation gives CASSLHAGGSYNEQFF.

V and J are TRBV15 and TRBJ2-1; 14 bases fit TRBD2. The CDR3 is 15 amino acids. The V gene's germline CDR1 is LNHNV and CDR2 YYDKDF (reference sequence). V shed 5 bases, J shed 8 bases, and the junction held 5 bases outside the gene matches. Here the CDR3 DNA reads TGTGCCACCAGCGGGGGGACTAGCGGGAGTCATGAGCAGTTCTTC. Protein sequence: CATSGGTSGSHEQFF.

This chain joins TRBV4-3 and TRBJ1-1; TRBD1 agrees at 10 bases. The CDR3 contains 16 residues. V shed 0 bases, J shed 1 base, and the junction held 2 bases outside the gene matches. Germline V lookup: CDR1 LGHNA, CDR2 YSLEER. CDR3 region: CASSQERDRGNTEAFF. CDR3 in DNA: TGCGCCAGCAGCCAAGAAAGGGACAGGGGGAACACTGAAGCTTTCTTT.

The chain uses TRBV4-3 and TRBJ2-2, with D possibly matching TRBD2 (5 bases). CDR1 is LGHNA, CDR2 YSLEER, per germline. The ends were cut back, 1 base at V and 4 bases at J, with 10 bases in the middle. The CDR3 consists of 15 residues. Written as DNA, the CDR3 is TGCGCCAGCAGCCAAGCCTGGAGCGGCACCGGGGAGCTGTTTTTT. As protein: CASSQAWSGTGELFF.

This clone is medium-sized. This chain uses TRBV6-4 with TRBJ2-5; 9 bases agree with TRBD1. Trimming at V came to 3 bases and at J to 5 bases, leaving 4 bases not matched to a gene. The CDR3 has 14 residues. Germline CDR1 reads MRHNA; CDR2 reads SNTAGT. CDR3 protein: CASSEGQGSETQYF. Written as DNA, the CDR3 is TGTGCCAGCAGTGAGGGACAGGGATCGGAGACCCAGTACTTC.

The J gene is TRBJ1-1, the V gene TRBV7-2, with TRBD1 matching 7 bases. CDR1 and CDR2 from the germline V gene are SGHTA and FQGNSA. This CDR3 spans 15 amino acids. The V and J ends lost 5 bases and 0 bases, in that order; junction bases with no gene match: 6. The CDR3 loop reads CASSIRTGLNTEAFF. In nucleotides, the CDR3 is TGTGCCAGCAGCATTCGGACAGGTCTGAACACTGAAGCTTTCTTT.

This chain links TRBV5-1 with TRBJ1-3; 10 bases align to TRBD1. V lost 3 bases to trimming and J lost 3 bases; unmatched junction nucleotides: 3. The CDR3 is made up of 15 amino acids. Germline values: CDR1 SGHRS, CDR2 YFSETQ. CDR3 sequence reads: CASSSTGGFGNTIYF. In DNA, the CDR3 is TGCGCCAGCAGCTCGACAGGGGGCTTTGGAAACACCATATATTTT.

This clone came up once. The chain links TRBV27 to TRBJ2-1; the D is unclear. CDR1 is MNHEY and CDR2 is SMNVEV in the germline V gene (reference sequence). The CDR3 contains 12 residues. V lost 5 bases and J 9 bases, leaving 11 bases between the germline ends. This CDR3 reads CASSPFSGEQFF. CDR3 DNA sequence: TGTGCCAGCAGTCCCTTTTCAGGTGAGCAGTTCTTC.

This clone was picked up one time. CDR3 in DNA: TGTGCCAGCAGTCTCAGGGAGGAGGTGTTAGCTTTCTTT. Translated: CASSLREEVLAFF. The gene calls are TRBV12-3 or TRBV12-4 and TRBJ1-1; possibly TRBD1 for D (5 bases). This CDR3 is built from 13 residues. Trimming removed 5 bases from V and 10 bases from J, with 17 bases in between.

The CDR3 region is CASSQRTAPWEQYF. The CDR3 region has the DNA TGTGCCAGTAGCCAACGGACTGCTCCGTGGGAGCAGTACTTC. V gene TRBV19 combines with J gene TRBJ2-7; D is perhaps TRBD2 (5 bases). The V end was cut by 6 bases, the J end by 7 bases, with 19 bases between. CDR1 LNHDA and CDR2 SQIVND come from the germline V gene (reference sequence). The CDR3 length is 14 residues.

V is TRBV5-1 and J is TRBJ2-3; D call uncertain. V lost 0 bases and J 4 bases, leaving 6 bases between the germline ends. This CDR3 has 13 amino acids. Germline values: CDR1 SGHRS, CDR2 YFSETQ. Written as DNA, the CDR3 is TGCGCCAGCAGCTTGGGGGCATCAGATACGCAGTATTTT. It specifies CASSLGASDTQYF.

This chain uses TRBV6-4 with TRBJ1-5, with D perhaps matching TRBD1 (6 bases). This CDR3 comprises 15 residues. V was shortened by 6 bases and J by 1 base, with 13 bases between the two germline ends. Germline CDR1 reads MRHNA; CDR2 reads SNTAGT. The CDR3 nucleotides are TGTGCCAGCAGCCCCGGGGGGGCAAGCAATCAGCCCCAGCATTTT. This codes for CASSPGGASNQPQHF.

The chain has TRBV10-3 and TRBJ2-3; 8 bases fit TRBD2. CDR3 length: 16 residues. CDR1 is ENHRY and CDR2 is SYGVKD in the germline V gene. The J segment lost 2 bases and the V segment lost 5 bases, leaving 9 bases of the junction unmatched. Here the CDR3 reads CAISPIAGRSTDTQYF. CDR3 in DNA: TGTGCCATCAGTCCTATAGCGGGAAGATCCACAGATACGCAGTATTTT.

V is TRBV24-1 and J is TRBJ2-1, with D possibly being TRBD1 (5 bases). V was trimmed by 5 bases and J by 1 base, leaving 14 bases between them. The CDR3 is 16 amino acids. Germline lookup yields CDR1 KGHDR and CDR2 SFDVKD. The CDR3 region is CATSAWERGSYNEQFF. CDR3 DNA: TGTGCCACCAGTGCGTGGGAAAGGGGTTCCTACAATGAGCAGTTCTTC.

The CDR3 DNA reads TGTGCCAGCAGCCAAGCCCCTTCGGGGGGGGGCTACACCTTC. Its translation: CASSQAPSGGGYTF. The chain couples TRBV3-1 (or the pseudogene TRBV3-2) to TRBJ1-2; a possible D gene is TRBD1 (5 bases). Deletions cut 1 base from V and 8 bases from J, with 14 bases between. The germline V gene has CDR1 LGHDT and CDR2 YNNKEL (reference sequence). This CDR3 has 14 amino acids.

V gene TRBV6-2 or TRBV6-3 combines with J gene TRBJ1-2, with D possibly matching TRBD1 (6 bases). V was clipped by 2 bases and J by 8 bases, with 12 bases between them. Germline lookup yields CDR1 MNHEY and CDR2 SVGEGT. This CDR3 has 13 residues. The CDR3 nucleotides are TGTGCCAGCAGTTACCGGGGGGCGCTCGGCTACACCTTC. Protein sequence: CASSYRGALGYTF.

This sequence joins TRBV12-3 or TRBV12-4 and TRBJ1-1, with 8 positions matching TRBD1. V was clipped by 5 bases and J by 4 bases; unmatched bases: 3. The CDR3 consists of 13 residues. The CDR3: CASSTDRGTEAFF. As DNA, the CDR3 is TGTGCCAGCAGTACTGACAGGGGCACTGAAGCTTTCTTT.